The sequence of this TCR beta chain was determined in a study of tumour-infiltrating T cells in Burkitt lymphoma. Overall study context: Overall and progression-free survival were predicted by productive clonality.

The data were produced by immunoSEQ multiplex PCR, yet TCRdb's version contains in-frame clones alone and is incomplete. The sample has more than 1,500 clones, approximately 20% seen once; the top ten hold 13% to 15%. The germline gives CDR1 SEHNR, CDR2 FQNEAQ (reference sequence). This CDR3 region has 15 residues. V shed 3 bases, J shed 3 bases, and the junction held 2 bases outside the gene matches. V is TRBV7-9 and J is TRBJ2-1; 10 bases map to TRBD1. This clonotype was obtained from a human donor with diffuse large B-cell lymphoma. Sequencing was performed on tumor tissue. The chain's CDR3 is CASSLGTGVYNEQFF. The CDR3 nucleotides are TGTGCCAGCAGCTTGGGGACAGGGGTCTACAATGAGCAGTTCTTC.